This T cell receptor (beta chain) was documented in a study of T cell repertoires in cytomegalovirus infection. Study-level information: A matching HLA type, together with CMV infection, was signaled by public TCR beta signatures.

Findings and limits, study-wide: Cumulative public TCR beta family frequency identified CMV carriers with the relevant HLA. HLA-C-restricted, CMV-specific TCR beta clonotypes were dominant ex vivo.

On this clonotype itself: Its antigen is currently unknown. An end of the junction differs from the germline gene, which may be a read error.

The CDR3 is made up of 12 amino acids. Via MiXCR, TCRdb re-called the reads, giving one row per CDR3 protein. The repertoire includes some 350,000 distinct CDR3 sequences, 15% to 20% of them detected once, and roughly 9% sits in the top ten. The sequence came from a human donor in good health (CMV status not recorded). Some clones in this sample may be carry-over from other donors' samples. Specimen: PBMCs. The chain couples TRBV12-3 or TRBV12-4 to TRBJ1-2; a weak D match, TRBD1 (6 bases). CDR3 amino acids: CASRRGGLGGNW. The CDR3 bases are TGTGCCAGCAGGAGAGGGGGTCTCGGAGGAAATTGG.